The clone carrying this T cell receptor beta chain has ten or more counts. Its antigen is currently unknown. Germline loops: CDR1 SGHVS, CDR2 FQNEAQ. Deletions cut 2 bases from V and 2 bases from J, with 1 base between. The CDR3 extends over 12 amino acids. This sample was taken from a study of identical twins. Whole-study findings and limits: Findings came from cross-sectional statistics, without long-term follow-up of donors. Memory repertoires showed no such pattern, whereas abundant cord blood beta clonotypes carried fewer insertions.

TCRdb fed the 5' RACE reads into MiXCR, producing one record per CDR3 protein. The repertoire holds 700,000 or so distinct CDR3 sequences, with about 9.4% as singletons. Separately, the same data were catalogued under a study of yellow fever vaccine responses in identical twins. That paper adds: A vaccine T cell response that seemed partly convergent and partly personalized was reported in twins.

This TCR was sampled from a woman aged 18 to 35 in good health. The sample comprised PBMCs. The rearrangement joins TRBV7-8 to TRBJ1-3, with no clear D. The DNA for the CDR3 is TGTGCCAGCAGCTTACCTGGAAACACCATATATTTT. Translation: CASSLPGNTIYF.